This entry describes one TCR beta chain. Its matching antigen is unknown. This sample is drawn from a study of blood T cells in healthy people across ages. The CDR3 is made up of 13 amino acids. Trimming took 4 bases from V and 8 from J, leaving 11 bases between them. CDR1 and CDR2 from the germline V gene are ENHRY and SYGVKD. For the second PCR, which ran for roughly 7 to 11 cycles, a sample-barcoded 5' primer and a J-beta primer mix were used. Each cDNA molecule received a tag from a template-switch adaptor that had 12 random nucleotides. MiXCR, run by TCRdb on the 5' RACE reads, gives a single entry per CDR3 protein. Found here are hundreds of thousands of distinct CDR3 sequences, more than 55% of them singletons; the top ten hold roughly 25%. Whole-study findings and limits: Naive and antigen-experienced cells could not be conclusively compared, given unsorted PBMCs.

The sequenced sample was blood. The chain links TRBV10-3 to TRBJ1-4; D call uncertain. This clonotype was sampled from a man aged 40-49 years in good health. This chain's CDR3 is CAISVQAGEKLFF. The CDR3 DNA reads as TGTGCCATCAGTGTCCAGGCGGGGGAAAAACTGTTTTTT.